This TCR beta chain was sequenced during a study of blood T cell repertoires in COVID-19. Study-level background: COVID-19 samples, acute and convalescent, were from the United States, Italy and Spain. PBMCs, B-cell-depleted T cells, or T cells were the source of the cDNA or gDNA that made up the material.

Per the original methods: Using reference gene primer amplification, nucleated cell counts were estimated. Using immunoSEQ multiplex PCR, the repertoire was profiled, and TCRdb retains in-frame clones only, with some absent. V and J calls plus clone size are reproduced from that table; the DNA served to infer D and trimming. The data contain approximately 170,000 clones, around 85% of them singletons. Those enrolled in Seattle joined during active infection and were followed longitudinally afterward. Trimming removed 8 bases from V and 6 bases from J, with 20 bases in between. Germline lookup yields CDR1 MDHEN and CDR2 SYDVKM. CDR3 length: 14 amino acids.

This rearrangement joins TRBV28 to TRBJ2-7; maybe TRBD1 (5 bases). The TCR originated in a woman older than 75 with COVID-19, enrolled during active disease. Material for sequencing was peripheral blood. The CDR3 region has the DNA TGTGCCAGCGCATCAACCCTTCAGGGTAGCGAGCAGTACTTC. Protein sequence: CASASTLQGSEQYF. Combining the CDR3 with reference TRBV28 and TRBJ2-7 gives the whole variable domain DVKVTQSSRYLVKRTGEKVFLECVQDMDHENMFWYRQDPGLGLRLIYFSYDVKMKEKGDIPEGYSVSREKKERFSLILESASTNQTSMYLCASASTLQGSEQYFGPGTRLTVT.